What follows are 16 T cell receptor beta chains derived from one specimen sequenced in a study of PD-1 blockade in classical Hodgkin lymphoma. Time point noted: cycle 4 day 1 (C4D1), after 6 weeks of nivolumab. Each of the patients experienced relapse following autologous stem cell transplantation, and their brentuximab vedotin exposure differed. The protocol was immunoSEQ multiplex PCR, while the TCRdb copy is restricted to in-frame clones and leaves out a portion. Here the sample spans roughly 48,000 clones, more than 75% being singletons. The material was peripheral blood mononuclear cells (PBMCs), obtained before the fourth cycle of nivolumab. The receptors were gathered from a human donor with classical Hodgkin lymphoma.

This chain connects TRBV11-2 to TRBJ2-3; no clear D. Germline V lookup: CDR1 SGHAT, CDR2 FQNNGV. The V gene lost 3 bases and the J gene lost 2 bases, with 0 bases spanning the gap. CDR3 length equals 11 residues. The CDR3 DNA reads TGTGCCAGCAGCTTCACAGATACGCAGTATTTT. Its protein product is CASSFTDTQYF.

The chain employs TRBV7-9 and TRBJ1-1, with a tentative D call TRBD1 (5 bases). CDR3 length: 14 amino acids. V dropped 9 bases and J dropped 6 bases, with 20 bases sitting between them. Germline loops: CDR1 SEHNR, CDR2 FQNEAQ (reference sequence). CDR3 loop: CASCAGTSGAEAFF. The CDR3 DNA follows: TGTGCCAGTTGCGCCGGGACCTCAGGCGCTGAAGCTTTCTTT.

The V and J genes are TRBV6-1 and TRBJ2-1; perhaps TRBD2 as D (5 bases). Germline values: CDR1 MNHNS, CDR2 SASEGT. This CDR3 spans 12 amino acids. With 3 bases removed from V and 7 bases from J, the gap between germline ends came to 7 bases. The DNA for the CDR3 is TGTGCCAGCAGTGACCCGGGGAATGAGCAGTTCTTC. Translating it yields CASSDPGNEQFF.

This clone was recorded a few times. The genes are TRBV4-2 and TRBJ2-7, with TRBD1 matching over 7 bases. There are 15 residues in the CDR3. Germline CDR1 LGHNA, CDR2 YNFKEQ. After removal of 0 bases from V and 5 bases from J, the junction contained 7 bases not matched to a gene. CDR3 in amino acids: CASSQEGNRGDEQYF. The CDR3 DNA sequence: TGTGCCAGCAGCCAAGAAGGGAACAGGGGAGACGAGCAGTACTTC.

The chain combines TRBV5-4 with TRBJ2-3; 12 bases line up with TRBD2. V lost 0 bases to trimming and J lost 2 bases; unmatched junction nucleotides: 10. The CDR3 has 19 residues. Germline V gene sequence: CDR1 SGHNT, CDR2 YYREEE (reference sequence). The CDR3 bases are TGTGCCAGCAGCTTGGGACTAGCGGGAGAGGGGGTTGACACAGATACGCAGTATTTT. Translating gives CASSLGLAGEGVDTDTQYF.

This chain joins TRBV7-9 and TRBJ2-7; tentatively, D is TRBD1 (5 bases). Germline assignment: CDR1 SEHNR and CDR2 FQNEAQ (reference sequence). V was trimmed by 6 bases and J by 3 bases, leaving 18 bases between them. CDR3 length equals 15 residues. CDR3 DNA sequence: TGTGCCAGCAGTCCCGGCTGGGGCGATGACTACGAGCAGTACTTC. It translates to CASSPGWGDDYEQYF.

V is TRBV6-6 and J is TRBJ1-1; no clear D gene. The V gene's germline CDR1 is MNHNY and CDR2 SVGAGI (reference sequence). This CDR3 comprises 12 residues. With 5 bases removed from V and 8 bases from J, the gap between germline ends came to 12 bases. CDR3 nucleotide sequence: TGTGCCAGCAGTCCTACTCCGGGAGAAGCTTTCTTT. It specifies CASSPTPGEAFF.

The chain couples TRBV5-1 to TRBJ1-6; no reliable D call. Germline V gene data show CDR1 as SGHRS and CDR2 as YFSETQ. CDR3 size: 15 residues. The V end was cut by 4 bases, the J end by 1 base, with 9 bases between. Here the CDR3 DNA reads TGCGCCAGCAGCCCGGACGGGTCCTATAATTCACCCCTCCACTTT. Translating gives CASSPDGSYNSPLHF.

The V call is TRBV4-3, the J call TRBJ1-5; D is unresolved. The V and J ends lost 0 bases and 7 bases respectively, with 10 bases between them. CDR3 size: 14 residues. Germline V gene data show CDR1 as LGHNA and CDR2 as YSLEER. The CDR3 DNA reads TGCGCCAGCAGCCAAGACTTCTCCCCCCAGCCCCAGCATTTT. It specifies CASSQDFSPQPQHF.

The rearrangement uses TRBV19 and TRBJ2-1; D gene ambiguous. The V end was cut by 2 bases, the J end by 15 bases, with 23 bases between. The germline CDR1 and CDR2 sequences are LNHDA and SQIVND (reference sequence). The CDR3 is 15 amino acids. The CDR3 spells CASSISMTPGSNWFF. The CDR3 bases are TGTGCCAGTAGTATAAGTATGACCCCTGGGTCCAATTGGTTCTTC.

V usage is TRBV7-9 and J usage is TRBJ1-2; D unresolved. This CDR3 spans 19 amino acids. V was clipped by 1 base and J by 0 bases, with 21 bases between them. The germline V gene encodes CDR1 SEHNR and CDR2 FQNEAQ (reference sequence). The CDR3 bases are TGTGCCAGCAGCTTAGATAGTACGGCTATATTGAGTTCTAACTATGGCTACACCTTC. Its protein product is CASSLDSTAILSSNYGYTF.

This chain uses TRBV5-1 with TRBJ2-1, with 15 bases matching TRBD2. V shed 4 bases, J shed 2 bases, and the junction held 7 bases outside the gene matches. Germline V gene data show CDR1 as SGHRS and CDR2 as YFSETQ. The CDR3 has 18 residues. Written as DNA, the CDR3 is TGCGCCAGCAGCCCGGGACTAGCGGGAGGCTACCCCTACAATGAGCAGTTCTTC. It translates to CASSPGLAGGYPYNEQFF. Variable domain in full (rest from reference TRBV5-1 and TRBJ2-1): KAGVTQTPRYLIKTRGQQVTLSCSPISGHRSVSWYQQTPGQGLQFLFEYFSETQRNKGNFPGRFSGRQFSNSRSEMNVSTLELGDSALYLCASSPGLAGGYPYNEQFFGPGTRLTVL.

A note on this clone: Germline is not matched at one junction end, which may reflect a read error. This chain uses TRBV4-2 with TRBJ2-3; 8 bases are a match to TRBD2. Per the germline V gene, CDR1 is LGHNA and CDR2 is YNFKEQ. The CDR3 loop spans 19 amino acids. CDR3 nucleotide sequence: TGTGCCAGCAGTCAAGGGGTGAGCGGGGGCTACGGCAGCACAGATACGCAGTATTTT. It is translated as CASSQGVSGGYGSTDTQYF.

This clone showed up just once. The rearrangement uses TRBV6-1 and TRBJ2-7, with unresolved D. The germline V gene has CDR1 MNHNS and CDR2 SASEGT. The CDR3 covers 10 residues. The ends were cut back, 2 bases at V and 6 bases at J, with 2 bases in the middle. The CDR3 sequence is CASSEREQYF. In DNA, the CDR3 is TGTGCCAGCAGTGAACGCGAGCAGTACTTC.

The rearrangement links TRBV29-1 to TRBJ2-3; 7 bases match TRBD1. Germline loops: CDR1 SQVTM, CDR2 ANQGSEA. The junction had 15 bases not matched to a gene; V was cut back by 4 bases and J by 2 bases. The CDR3 runs to 17 residues. CDR3 region: CSVGGPRDSLFTDTQYF. The CDR3 DNA follows: TGCAGCGTTGGGGGCCCCCGGGACAGTCTCTTCACAGATACGCAGTATTTT.

This clone was found a few times. V usage is TRBV5-1 and J usage is TRBJ2-2; possible D gene TRBD2, 6 bases. V was clipped by 4 bases and J by 1 base, with 8 bases between them. The length of the CDR3 is 14 residues. Germline values: CDR1 SGHRS, CDR2 YFSETQ. The CDR3 DNA follows: TGCGCCAGCAGCAATAGCGGGAACACCGGGGAGCTGTTTTTT. It specifies CASSNSGNTGELFF.